This T cell receptor (beta chain) comes out of a study of T cells in localized non-small cell lung cancer. The CDR3 totals 13 residues. V lost 6 bases to trimming and J lost 1 base, with 6 bases between them. The assay was immunoSEQ multiplex PCR, and TCRdb's table has in-frame clones only and misses some. The sample has 1,500 to 2,000 clones; approximately 40% are singletons. This clone was seen a few times. No antigen is known for it. Study results and limitations: A single tumor region was sequenced, leaving heterogeneity possible.

This sequence originates from a woman aged 40 to 75 with stage I lung adenocarcinoma. Sequences were derived from lung tumor tissue, sampled before any cancer treatment. J is TRBJ2-2 and V is TRBV7-1; TRBD2 is a possible D gene (5 bases). TRBV7-1 is noted as an ORF with a role that remains uncertain. The DNA for the CDR3 is TGTGCCAGCAGAGGACTGAACACCGGGGAGCTGTTTTTT. Translating it yields CASRGLNTGELFF.